This T cell receptor (beta chain) was observed in a study of T cells after yellow fever vaccination. Whole-study context: SMART-Seq v4 Ultra Low Input prepared the low-cell-number fractions. Overall study findings and caveats: Most clones from primary vaccination resurfaced after the booster (around 97% CD4, over 85% CD8). Abundant contaminating clonotypes from the bulk population could appear in FACS-sorted repertoires.

Researchers made TCR cDNA using 5'RACE template switching, and this step added a universal primer site and UMIs. One entry per CDR3 protein results from TCRdb running MiXCR on the 5' RACE reads. The sample records 620,000 or so distinct CDR3 sequences, 9% to 15% being singletons. The J segment lost 12 bases and the V segment lost 0 bases, leaving 11 bases of the junction unmatched. Germline V gives CDR1 MNHEY, CDR2 SVGAGI. The CDR3 contains 15 residues. This clonotype occurred a few times. What it binds is unknown. The receptor's source is a man in his thirties or forties who received the YFV17D yellow fever vaccine. The chain uses TRBV6-5 and TRBJ2-3; the match to TRBD2 covers 8 bases. The specimen comprised PBMCs, sampled on the day of the yellow fever booster vaccination. CDR3 nucleotide sequence: TGTGCCAGCAGTTACTCTCGCCCACTAGCGGCCCCCCAGTATTTT. This encodes CASSYSRPLAAPQYF.